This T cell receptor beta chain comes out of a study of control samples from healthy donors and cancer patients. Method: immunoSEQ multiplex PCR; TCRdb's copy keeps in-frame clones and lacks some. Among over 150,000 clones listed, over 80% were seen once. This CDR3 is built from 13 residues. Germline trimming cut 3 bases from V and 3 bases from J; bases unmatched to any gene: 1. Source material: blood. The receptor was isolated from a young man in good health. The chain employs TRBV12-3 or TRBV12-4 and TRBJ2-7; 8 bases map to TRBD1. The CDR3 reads CASSFGQGYEQYF. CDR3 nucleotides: TGTGCCAGCAGTTTTGGACAGGGCTACGAGCAGTACTTC.